The following is a T cell receptor beta chain sequence with its context. This entry belongs to a study of blood T cell repertoires in COVID-19. Study-wide background: Material from acute and convalescent COVID-19 was sourced from the United States, Italy and Spain. T cells, B-cell-depleted T cells, or PBMCs provided the cDNA or gDNA that served as material.

Assay used: immunoSEQ multiplex PCR; TCRdb lists only in-frame clones, some missing. Of some 460,000 clones listed, 70% to 90% are singletons. V shed 5 bases and J shed 2 bases, with 14 bases lying between them. CDR3 length: 15 amino acids. Germline loops: CDR1 LNHDA, CDR2 SQIVND (reference sequence). The study drew participants aged about 18 to 90 years from under 30 US areas. Grouping used clinical history reported by participants in a survey and questionnaire. The source material was PBMCs or T cells enriched from blood (not recorded which). The chain uses TRBV19 and TRBJ2-3, with D possibly TRBD2 on 7 matching bases. The origin of this receptor is a woman younger than 35 with acute COVID-19. The CDR3 region is CASSPRGPYTDTQYF. The CDR3 DNA is TGTGCCAGTAGTCCGCGGGGGCCATACACAGATACGCAGTATTTT.